A single sample is the source of the 21 T cell receptor beta chains below, sequenced in a study of T cell clusters in autoimmune cytopenias. TRB was amplified by touch-down multiplex PCR, primer pools A and B combined. TCRdb reprocessed the multiplex PCR reads; each CDR3 protein has one entry and no DNA is given. In all, the sample yields roughly 6,500 distinct CDR3 sequences. TRB amplification used roughly 250 ng of peripheral blood genomic DNA. This same sample was also taken into another study, of T cell repertoires in aging, cancer and after chemotherapy.

The sample was peripheral blood. The receptors shown here come from a human donor in good health.

The rearrangement links TRBV19 to TRBJ1-2. This CDR3 has 14 amino acids. CDR1 LNHDA and CDR2 SQIVND come from the germline V gene (reference sequence). CDR3 in amino acids: CASSIEAEHYGYTF.

The CDR3 reads CAITESPNEKLFF. The J gene is TRBJ1-4, the V gene TRBV10-3. The CDR3 has 13 residues. In germline, CDR1 is ENHRY, CDR2 SYGVKD.

The genes are TRBV5-1 and TRBJ1-2; no DNA is available, so the TRBD1 call from TCRdb remains unchecked. The CDR3 totals 12 residues. CDR1 and CDR2 (germline): SGHRS, YFSETQ. CDR3 amino acids: CASSPGQEGYTF.

The chain carries TRBV27 and TRBJ1-1; the TCRdb call, TRBD1, lacks DNA for checking. Looked up from germline, CDR1 is MNHEY and CDR2 is SMNVEV (reference sequence). This CDR3 is built from 11 residues. The CDR3 loop is CATYRGAEAFF.

This CDR3 is CASSIGGGTGELFF. The chain employs TRBV19 and TRBJ2-2; the TCRdb call, TRBD2, lacks DNA for checking. Germline V gene sequence: CDR1 LNHDA, CDR2 SQIVND (reference sequence). The CDR3 is made up of 14 amino acids. The full variable domain, completed using reference TRBV19 and TRBJ2-2, is DGGITQSPKYLFRKEGQNVTLSCEQNLNHDAMYWYRQDPGQGLRLIYYSQIVNDFQKGDIAEGYSVSREKKESFPLTVTSAQKNPTAFYLCASSIGGGTGELFFGEGSRLTVL.

The chain recombines TRBV19 with TRBJ2-7; lacking DNA, the TRBD2 call made by TCRdb goes unchecked. CDR1 LNHDA and CDR2 SQIVND come from the germline V gene (reference sequence). This CDR3 has 16 residues. CDR3 residues: CASSPGLAGHPYEQYF.

This clonotype ranks as medium-sized in terms of frequency. The J gene is TRBJ2-6, the V gene TRBV19; TCRdb reports TRBD1, a call that lacks DNA to check it against. CDR3 size: 18 residues. CDR1 and CDR2 (germline): LNHDA, SQIVND (reference sequence). CDR3 sequence: CASSLPPGQVSGANVLTF. Using reference TRBV19 and TRBJ2-6 for the parts outside the CDR3, the full variable domain is DGGITQSPKYLFRKEGQNVTLSCEQNLNHDAMYWYRQDPGQGLRLIYYSQIVNDFQKGDIAEGYSVSREKKESFPLTVTSAQKNPTAFYLCASSLPPGQVSGANVLTFGAGSRLTVL.

This sequence joins TRBV7-2 and TRBJ2-1; TCRdb's D gene call, TRBD2, goes unchecked for lack of DNA. The germline V gene has CDR1 SGHTA and CDR2 FQGNSA. The CDR3 sequence is 14 residues long. CDR3 in amino acids: CASSLDAAGDEQFF.

This clonotype is identified as medium-sized from frequency. The V gene is TRBV29-1, the J gene TRBJ2-3; TCRdb gives TRBD2 as the D gene, but with no DNA this cannot be confirmed. The germline V gene has CDR1 SQVTM and CDR2 ANQGSEA. This CDR3 has 14 residues. The CDR3 loop reads CSVHPAGSTDTQYF.

The chain's CDR3 is CASAYRVSSGANVLTF. This sequence joins TRBV6-2 or TRBV6-3 and TRBJ2-6; TCRdb selects TRBD1, and the lack of DNA leaves this call unchecked. Per the germline V gene, CDR1 is MNHEY and CDR2 is SVGEGT. The CDR3 has 16 amino acids.

The gene calls are TRBV12-3 or TRBV12-4 and TRBJ2-7; TCRdb reports TRBD2, a call that lacks DNA to check it against. The CDR3 runs to 16 residues. CDR3 sequence reads: CASSVKSGAGPYEQYF.

The chain has TRBV30 and TRBJ1-1. Germline-derived CDR1 and CDR2 are GTSNPN and SVGIG (reference sequence). This CDR3 comprises 14 residues. Here the CDR3 reads CAWSSNTFNTEAFF.

The chain is built from TRBV6-6 and TRBJ2-7; the TCRdb call, TRBD2, lacks DNA for checking. CDR1 is MNHNY and CDR2 is SVGAGI in the germline V gene (reference sequence). This CDR3 is built from 12 residues. CDR3: CASWSGSYEQYF.

This clonotype is labeled medium-sized (0.01 to 0.1%) based on frequency. The chain links TRBV11-1 to TRBJ2-3; TCRdb outputs TRBD2, but without DNA this stays unchecked. Germline V lookup: CDR1 SGHAT, CDR2 FQDESV (reference sequence). This CDR3 has 15 residues. Here the CDR3 reads CASSLGLAGVDTQYF.

The gene calls are TRBV24-1 and TRBJ2-1; TCRdb calls TRBD1, which cannot be checked without DNA. The CDR3 loop spans 11 amino acids. Germline V gives CDR1 KGHDR, CDR2 SFDVKD. CDR3: CATKQGDEQFF.

This clonotype shows up as medium-sized (0.01 to 0.1%) by frequency. This chain joins TRBV19 and TRBJ2-2; TCRdb proposes TRBD2, but this gene call is untestable without DNA. This CDR3 comprises 15 residues. Germline CDR1 LNHDA, CDR2 SQIVND (reference sequence). CDR3 sequence: CASGVAGLNTGELFF.

This clonotype counts as medium-sized by frequency. The V call is TRBV19, the J call TRBJ2-7. CDR1 LNHDA and CDR2 SQIVND come from the germline V gene (reference sequence). This CDR3 has 12 residues. The CDR3 sequence: CASSIGPYEQYF.

Frequency places this clonotype as medium-sized. The chain's CDR3 is CSVSGTSGRGDEQFF. The J gene is TRBJ2-1, the V gene TRBV29-1; TCRdb picks TRBD2, but there is no DNA to check that call. CDR3 length: 15 amino acids. Germline assignment: CDR1 SQVTM and CDR2 ANQGSEA.

The chain couples TRBV27 to TRBJ1-2. The CDR3 extends over 17 amino acids. In germline, CDR1 is MNHEY, CDR2 SMNVEV (reference sequence). The CDR3 region is CASSTREGRRANYGYTF.

The chain uses TRBV6-1 and TRBJ2-3; with no DNA, the TCRdb D assignment of TRBD1 cannot be verified. In germline, CDR1 is MNHNS, CDR2 SASEGT. CDR3 size: 14 residues. The CDR3: CASRLDRARDTQYF.

The chain is built from TRBV27 and TRBJ2-5. The CDR3 is 11 amino acids. In germline, CDR1 is MNHEY, CDR2 SMNVEV (reference sequence). The CDR3 region is CASSSLETQYF.